A selection of T cell receptor beta chains follows, all from one sample in a study of shared clonotypes between healthy human individuals. TCRdb's copy holds only in-frame clones and misses some; the assay was immunoSEQ multiplex PCR. The table includes some 510,000 clones, less than 85% detected once. Material: PBMCs. These TCRs come from a woman aged 40 to 55 in good health. Some clones in this sample may be carry-over from other donors' samples. Each CDR3 is given with its conserved first and last residue. D genes are given only for firm matches. The listing skips clone size in some rows; elsewhere it reads once, few, many or a size class.

TRBV15	-	-	TRBJ2-1	TGTGCCACCGGGGGGTCCAATGAGCAGTTCTTC	CATGGSNEQFF
TRBV28	TRBD1	-	TRBJ2-7	TGTGCCAGCAGTTCTCCACGGACAGGGGCCTACGAGCAGTACTTC	CASSSPRTGAYEQYF
TRBV29-1	-	few	TRBJ1-1	TGCAGCGTTGACCCCACAGGGAACACTGAAGCTTTCTTT	CSVDPTGNTEAFF
TRBV6-1	TRBD2	-	TRBJ2-1	TGTGCCAGCAGTGAAGTAGCCTTGGGTAGCGGGAGATTAGGGCGCAATGAGCAGTTCTTC	CASSEVALGSGRLGRNEQFF
TRBV7-9	-	-	TRBJ1-2	TGTGCCAGCAGCTTACAGGGCGGCTATGGCTACACCTTC	CASSLQGGYGYTF
TRBV11-1	-	once	TRBJ1-4	TGTGCCAGCAGCTTGGGAGTAACTAATGAAAAACTGTTTTTT	CASSLGVTNEKLFF
TRBV4-3	TRBD2	-	TRBJ2-2	TGCGCCAGCAGCCAAGTGGCGGGAGGGACCACCGGGGAGCTGTTTTTT	CASSQVAGGTTGELFF
TRBV28	-	-	TRBJ2-1	TGTGCCAGCAGGAGTATACAGCCTTGGAATGAGCAGTTCTTC	CASRSIQPWNEQFF
TRBV28	-	-	TRBJ1-5	TGTGCCAGCAGTAATTTGCCAGGGTTTCAGCCCCAGCATTTT	CASSNLPGFQPQHF
TRBV28	-	-	TRBJ2-1	TGTGCCAGCAGTGCCCCCCTAGCGCCCATTGACAATGAGCAGTTCTTC	CASSAPLAPIDNEQFF
TRBV28	-	many	TRBJ1-2	TGTGCCAGCAGTTTTTCGGGACACAACTATGGCTACACCTTC	CASSFSGHNYGYTF
TRBV7-3	-	-	TRBJ2-7	TGTGCCAGCAGCTTACAGGCTTACTACGAGCAGTACTTC	CASSLQAYYEQYF
TRBV6-5	-	-	TRBJ2-5	TGTGCCAGCAGTTACTCGGGCCCCGTGGAGACCCAGTACTTC	CASSYSGPVETQYF
TRBV11-2	-	-	TRBJ1-4	TGTGCCAGCAGCTTATTAGGGAATGAAAAACTGTTTTTT	CASSLLGNEKLFF
TRBV6-5	-	-	TRBJ2-5	TGTGCCAGCAGATCGTACCAAGAGACCCAGTACTTC	CASRSYQETQYF
TRBV30	TRBD2	-	TRBJ2-7	TGTGCCTGGACTGCACTAGCGGGAGGCTACGAGCAGTACTTC	CAWTALAGGYEQYF
TRBV2	-	-	TRBJ1-2	TGTGCCAGCAGTGAGGATTACAGGAACTATGGCTACACCTTC	CASSEDYRNYGYTF
TRBV7-2	-	-	TRBJ2-1	TGTGCCAGCAGGGATGGGTCTTACAATGAGCAGTTCTTC	CASRDGSYNEQFF
TRBV9	-	-	TRBJ2-5	TGTGCCAGCAGCGTAGACCCAGGTTTCCAAGAGACCCAGTACTTC	CASSVDPGFQETQYF